These T cell receptor beta chains were read from a single sample in a study of blood T cell repertoires in COVID-19. This table comes from immunoSEQ multiplex PCR, and its TCRdb copy is limited to in-frame clones, with some not included. The data contain approximately 390,000 clones, around 91% of them singletons. Sequencing was carried out using peripheral blood. The receptor set was obtained from a man aged 18 to 30 with active or convalescent COVID-19. CDR3s include the opening cysteine and the closing phenylalanine or tryptophan. D genes are given only for firm matches. For some rows the clone size is stated as once, few or many, or as a class when expanded; others skip it.

v_gene	abundance	j_gene	d_gene	CDR3nt	CDR3aa
TRBV4-3	.	TRBJ2-1	TRBD1	TGCGCCAGCAGCCACGGACAGGCCTCCTACAATGAGCAGTTCTTC	CASSHGQASYNEQFF
TRBV4-2	.	TRBJ2-1	TRBD2	TGTGCCAGCAGCCCTGGGAGCGGGGGACACACACGGGATGAGCAGTTCTTC	CASSPGSGGHTRDEQFF
TRBV27	.	TRBJ1-5	.	TGTGCCAGCAGTCCACGAAGAGGCGAGCCCCAGCATTTT	CASSPRRGEPQHF
TRBV10-3	.	TRBJ2-7	.	TGTGCCATCAGTGAGGGGAATCGGGGGATGCCCTCCTACGAGCAGTACTTC	CAISEGNRGMPSYEQYF
TRBV28	.	TRBJ2-3	.	TGTGCCAGCAGTTCCGCCGGTTGGACAAGCAGCACAGATACGCAGTATTTT	CASSSAGWTSSTDTQYF
TRBV28	.	TRBJ2-2	TRBD1	TGTGCCAGCAGTACAGGGACAGCCGCGAACACCGGGGAGCTGTTTTTT	CASSTGTAANTGELFF
TRBV6-5	once	TRBJ2-7	TRBD1	TGTGCCAGCAGCGCGGACAGGGCGACCTACGAGCAGTACTTC	CASSADRATYEQYF
TRBV7-9	.	TRBJ1-5	.	TGTGCCAGCAGCTCGAACAGGGAGAGCAATCAGCCCCAGCATTTT	CASSSNRESNQPQHF
TRBV6-6	once	TRBJ2-1	TRBD2	TGTGCCAGCAGTCAGAGGGCTAGCGGGCGATACAATGAGCAGTTCTTC	CASSQRASGRYNEQFF
TRBV27	.	TRBJ2-7	TRBD1	TGTGCCAGCACCCTCACTGGGACAGGGTTTACCTACGAGCAGTACTTC	CASTLTGTGFTYEQYF
TRBV5-4	.	TRBJ2-1	.	TGTGCCAGCAGCTTAATCGTGAGCTCCTACAATGAGCAGTTCTTC	CASSLIVSSYNEQFF
TRBV7-9	.	TRBJ1-3	.	TGTGCCAGCAGCCATTCGGGGGGCGGAAACACCATATATTTT	CASSHSGGGNTIYF
TRBV2	.	TRBJ1-2	.	TGTGCCAGCAGGACGGGGGGGGATAGCGGCTACACCTTC	CASRTGGDSGYTF
TRBV28	.	TRBJ2-1	.	TGTGCCAGCAGCGAGTCCTACTTGCGGGGATACAATGAGCAGTTCTTC	CASSESYLRGYNEQFF
TRBV5-6	.	TRBJ1-5	.	TGTGCCAGCAGCTTGGGACCTCAGGGCAATCAGCCCCAGCATTTT	CASSLGPQGNQPQHF
TRBV19	.	TRBJ2-1	.	TGTGCCAGTAGCGTACAGCTAAGCTCCTACAATGAGCAGTTCTTC	CASSVQLSSYNEQFF
TRBV2	.	TRBJ1-2	.	TGTGCCAGAACAGGAGGGCTGGGCTACACCTTC	CARTGGLGYTF
TRBV7-3	.	TRBJ2-1	TRBD2	TGTGCCAGCAGCCATTTTCCGGCGGGGGGGAGCTACAATGAGCAGTTCTTC	CASSHFPAGGSYNEQFF
TRBV29-1	.	TRBJ2-1	TRBD2	TGCAGCGCAGCTAGCGGTGACTACAATGAGCAGTTCTTC	CSAASGDYNEQFF
TRBV6-5	.	TRBJ2-1	.	TGTGCCAGCAGTCGCGGTGGGTCCTACAATGAGCAGTTCTTC	CASSRGGSYNEQFF
TRBV12-3/TRBV12-4	.	TRBJ1-2	.	TGTGCCAGCAGTCCATACAGCGGCTACACCTTC	CASSPYSGYTF
TRBV2	.	TRBJ1-5	.	TGTGCCAGCGGAAGGCAGGGTCCGGATCAGCCCCAGCATTTT	CASGRQGPDQPQHF
TRBV19	.	TRBJ1-6	TRBD1	TGTGCCAGTAGTATAGAAGTCGTGACAGGGGGGTCCTATAATTCACCCCTCCACTTT	CASSIEVVTGGSYNSPLHF
TRBV6-4	few	TRBJ2-3	TRBD1	TGTGCCAGCAGTGTAGGGGGCGGCACAGATACGCAGTATTTT	CASSVGGGTDTQYF
TRBV28	few	TRBJ1-3	.	TGTGCCAGCAGCCCTAGATTCAGCTCTGGAAACACCATATATTTT	CASSPRFSSGNTIYF
TRBV27	.	TRBJ1-2	TRBD1	TGTGCCAGCAGTTTAGGTACAGGGGGCTTCTATGGCTACACCTTC	CASSLGTGGFYGYTF
TRBV6-5	.	TRBJ2-7	.	TGTGCCAGCAGTTACTCCAGGGACGGGAGTTTCGGGGAGCAGTACTTC	CASSYSRDGSFGEQYF
TRBV3-1/TRBV3-2	.	TRBJ1-3	.	TGTGCCAGCAGCCCCCAACCGGGGACTGGAAACACCATATATTTT	CASSPQPGTGNTIYF
TRBV25-1	.	TRBJ2-7	TRBD2	TGTGCCAGCAGCGACGGACTAGGGTACTACGAGCAGTACTTC	CASSDGLGYYEQYF
TRBV2	.	TRBJ1-6	.	TGTGCCATCCGGGGAGGGGACTATAATTCACCCCTCCACTTT	CAIRGGDYNSPLHF
TRBV9	.	TRBJ2-1	.	TGTGCCAGCAGCGTGGTAAGTGAAGGCGGCAATGAGCAGTTCTTC	CASSVVSEGGNEQFF
TRBV13	once	TRBJ1-1	.	TGTGCCAGCAGCTTAGGGGGCCGTAGGCAGGTGGGCACTGAAGCTTTCTTT	CASSLGGRRQVGTEAFF
TRBV7-2	.	TRBJ2-4	.	TGTGCCAGCAGCGCCCGAGGGGGGGCGGGATATAGCAAAAACATTCAGTACTTC	CASSARGGAGYSKNIQYF
TRBV4-1	.	TRBJ2-6	TRBD2	TGCGCCAGCAGCCAAGTACAGGGCGGGAGGTCTGGGGCCAACGTGCTGACTTTC	CASSQVQGGRSGANVLTF
TRBV24-1	.	TRBJ1-2	.	TGTGCCACCAGTCCAGGGTTATCCTATGGCTACACCTTC	CATSPGLSYGYTF
TRBV18	.	TRBJ2-3	TRBD2	TGTGCCAGCTCACCACTCGGACTAGCCGCCGGTGATACGCAGTATTTT	CASSPLGLAAGDTQYF
TRBV11-2	once	TRBJ2-2	TRBD1	TGTGCCAGCAGCTTCGTCCCGGGACAGGCGTCCGCCGGGGAGCTGTTTTTT	CASSFVPGQASAGELFF
TRBV2	.	TRBJ2-7	.	TGTGCCAGCAGTAGTAGCCAGATGCCGACCTACGAGCAGTACTTC	CASSSSQMPTYEQYF
TRBV7-6	.	TRBJ1-2	.	TGTGCCAGCAGCTTAGGGGATCAGGGAAACTATGGCTACACCTTC	CASSLGDQGNYGYTF
TRBV6-5	once	TRBJ1-4	.	TGTGCCAGCAGGGAGGGCGGAAGAACTAATGAAAAACTGTTTTTT	CASREGGRTNEKLFF
TRBV11-3	.	TRBJ2-3	.	TGTGCCAGCAGCTTAGATTACCTAGCTAGCACAGATACGCAGTATTTT	CASSLDYLASTDTQYF
TRBV20-1	.	TRBJ1-2	.	TGCAGTGCTAGTACTTACGCACAGGGCAAAGATGGCTACACCTTC	CSASTYAQGKDGYTF
TRBV7-8	.	TRBJ2-7	.	TGTGCCAGCAGCTTAGGGGGCCCTTACGAGCAGTACTTC	CASSLGGPYEQYF
TRBV18	.	TRBJ1-5	TRBD1	TGTGCCAGCTCACCACCCGGGACAGGCAATCAGCCCCAGCATTTT	CASSPPGTGNQPQHF
TRBV15	.	TRBJ2-7	.	TGTGCCACCACCAACGCTGGAGGATCGGCCTACGAGCAGTACTTC	CATTNAGGSAYEQYF
TRBV19	.	TRBJ2-1	TRBD2	TGTGCCAGTAGTATGTTAGCGGGGGACTACAATGAGCAGTTCTTC	CASSMLAGDYNEQFF
TRBV7-8	.	TRBJ1-4	TRBD1	TGTGCCAGCAGCCCGGACAGGTGGGGACCAACTAATGAAAAACTGTTTTTT	CASSPDRWGPTNEKLFF
TRBV4-1	.	TRBJ2-7	.	TGCGCCAGCAGCCAGATATTTGTGACAGGTTCCTACGAGCAGTACTTC	CASSQIFVTGSYEQYF
TRBV27	.	TRBJ2-3	TRBD2	TGTGCCAGCAGTTATAGCGGGGGGGCCTTGGATACGCAGTATTTT	CASSYSGGALDTQYF
TRBV28	.	TRBJ2-7	.	TGTGCCAGCAGTTTTACCTACGAGCAGTACTTC	CASSFTYEQYF
TRBV7-2	.	TRBJ1-4	TRBD1	TGTGCCAGCAGCTCCACAGGGGATGCAACTAATGAAAAACTGTTTTTT	CASSSTGDATNEKLFF
TRBV7-2	.	TRBJ2-5	TRBD2	TGTGCCAGCAGCTTAGGTGTGGCGGGGGGACAAGAGACCCAGTACTTC	CASSLGVAGGQETQYF
TRBV24-1	.	TRBJ1-5	.	TGTGCCACCAGTGATTTTCGGGGCAATCAGCCCCAGCATTTT	CATSDFRGNQPQHF
TRBV27	.	TRBJ2-2	TRBD1	TGTGCCAGCAGGCGGACAGGGGGAACCGGGGAGCTGTTTTTT	CASRRTGGTGELFF
TRBV3-1/TRBV3-2	.	TRBJ2-7	.	TGTGCCAGCAGCCAAGAAACAGGGCCCCCTTCCTACGAGCAGTACTTC	CASSQETGPPSYEQYF